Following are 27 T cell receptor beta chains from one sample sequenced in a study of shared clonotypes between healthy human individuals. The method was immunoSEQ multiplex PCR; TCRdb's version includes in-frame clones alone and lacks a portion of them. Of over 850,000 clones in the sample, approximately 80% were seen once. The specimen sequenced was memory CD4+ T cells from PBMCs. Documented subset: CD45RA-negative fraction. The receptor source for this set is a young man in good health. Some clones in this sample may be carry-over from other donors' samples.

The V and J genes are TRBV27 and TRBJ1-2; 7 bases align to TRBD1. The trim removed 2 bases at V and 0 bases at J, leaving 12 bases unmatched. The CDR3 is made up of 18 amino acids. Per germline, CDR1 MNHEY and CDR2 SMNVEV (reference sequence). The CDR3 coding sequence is TGTGCCAGCAGTTTACGGCCAGGGGGAGCCACAACTAACTATGGCTACACCTTC. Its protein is CASSLRPGGATTNYGYTF.

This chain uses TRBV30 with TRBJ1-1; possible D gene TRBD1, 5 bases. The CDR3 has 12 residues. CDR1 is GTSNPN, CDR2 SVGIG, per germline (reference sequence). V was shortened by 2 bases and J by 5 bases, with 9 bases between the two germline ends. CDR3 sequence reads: CAWSFEGTEAFF. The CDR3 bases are TGTGCCTGGAGTTTCGAGGGGACTGAAGCTTTCTTT.

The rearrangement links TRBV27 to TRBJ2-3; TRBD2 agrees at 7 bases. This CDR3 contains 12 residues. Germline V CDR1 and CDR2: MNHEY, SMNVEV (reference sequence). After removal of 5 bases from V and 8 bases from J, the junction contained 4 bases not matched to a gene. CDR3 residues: CASSPQRGTQYF. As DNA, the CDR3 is TGTGCCAGCAGTCCTCAGCGGGGTACGCAGTATTTT.

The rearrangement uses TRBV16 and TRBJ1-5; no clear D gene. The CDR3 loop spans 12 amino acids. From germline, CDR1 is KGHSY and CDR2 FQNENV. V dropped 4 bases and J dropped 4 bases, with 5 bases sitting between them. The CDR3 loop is CASSPPNQPQHF. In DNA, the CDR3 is TGTGCCAGCAGCCCACCGAATCAGCCCCAGCATTTT.

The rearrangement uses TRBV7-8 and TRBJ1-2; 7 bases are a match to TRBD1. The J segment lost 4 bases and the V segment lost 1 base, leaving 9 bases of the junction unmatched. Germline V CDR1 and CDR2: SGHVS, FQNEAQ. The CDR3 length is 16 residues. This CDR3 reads CASSLVGDSQTYGYTF. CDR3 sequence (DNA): TGTGCCAGCAGCTTAGTGGGGGACAGCCAAACCTATGGCTACACCTTC. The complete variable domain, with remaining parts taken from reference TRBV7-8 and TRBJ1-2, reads GAGVSQSPRYKVAKRGQDVALRCDPISGHVSLFWYQQALGQGPEFLTYFQNEAQLDKSGLPSDRFFAERPEGSVSTLKIQRTQQEDSAVYLCASSLVGDSQTYGYTFGSGTRLTVV.

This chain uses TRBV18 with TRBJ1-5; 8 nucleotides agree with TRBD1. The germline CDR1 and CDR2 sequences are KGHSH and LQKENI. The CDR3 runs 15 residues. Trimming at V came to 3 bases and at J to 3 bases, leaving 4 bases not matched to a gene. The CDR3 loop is CASSPGQGVNQPQHF. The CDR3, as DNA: TGTGCCAGCTCACCCGGACAGGGCGTCAATCAGCCCCAGCATTTT. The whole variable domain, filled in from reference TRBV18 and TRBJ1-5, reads NAGVMQNPRHLVRRRGQEARLRCSPMKGHSHVYWYRQLPEEGLKFMVYLQKENIIDESGMPKERFSAEFPKEGPSILRIQQVVRGDSAAYFCASSPGQGVNQPQHFGDGTRLSIL.

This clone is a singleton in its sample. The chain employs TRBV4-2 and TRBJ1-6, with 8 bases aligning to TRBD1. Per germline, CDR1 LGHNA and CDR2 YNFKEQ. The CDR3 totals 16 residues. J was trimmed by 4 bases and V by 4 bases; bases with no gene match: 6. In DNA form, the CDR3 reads TGTGCCAGCAGCCGGACCACAGGGGGTTATAATTCACCCCTCCACTTT. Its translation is CASSRTTGGYNSPLHF.

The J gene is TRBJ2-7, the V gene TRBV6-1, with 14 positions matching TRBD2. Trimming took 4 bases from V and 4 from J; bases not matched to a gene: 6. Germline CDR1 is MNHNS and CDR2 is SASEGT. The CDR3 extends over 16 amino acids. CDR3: CASSAGLAGEGYEQYF. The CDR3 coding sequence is TGTGCCAGCAGTGCGGGACTAGCGGGAGAAGGGTACGAGCAGTACTTC.

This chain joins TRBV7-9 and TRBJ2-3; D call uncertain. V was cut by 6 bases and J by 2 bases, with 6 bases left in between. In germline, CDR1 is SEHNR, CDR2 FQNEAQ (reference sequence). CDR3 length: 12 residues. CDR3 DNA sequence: TGTGCCAGCAGGTATATCACAGATACGCAGTATTTT. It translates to CASRYITDTQYF.

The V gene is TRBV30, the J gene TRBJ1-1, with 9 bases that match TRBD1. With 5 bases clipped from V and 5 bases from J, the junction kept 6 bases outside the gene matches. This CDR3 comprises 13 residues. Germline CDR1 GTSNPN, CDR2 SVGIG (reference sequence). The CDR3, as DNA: TGTGCCTGGGCGGGACAGGGTTTTACTGAAGCTTTCTTT. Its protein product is CAWAGQGFTEAFF.

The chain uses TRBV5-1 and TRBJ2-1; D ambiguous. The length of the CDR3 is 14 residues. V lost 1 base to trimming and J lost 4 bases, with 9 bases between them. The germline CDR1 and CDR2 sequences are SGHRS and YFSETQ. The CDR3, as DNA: TGCGCCAGCAGCTTGCAGACCGGATACAATGAGCAGTTCTTC. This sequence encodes CASSLQTGYNEQFF.

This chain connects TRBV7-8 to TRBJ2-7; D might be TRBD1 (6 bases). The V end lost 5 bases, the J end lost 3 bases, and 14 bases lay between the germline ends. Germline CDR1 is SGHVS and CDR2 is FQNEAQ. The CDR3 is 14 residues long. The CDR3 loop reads CASSLSQGNYEQYF. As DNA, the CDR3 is TGTGCCAGCAGCCTCTCACAGGGAAACTACGAGCAGTACTTC. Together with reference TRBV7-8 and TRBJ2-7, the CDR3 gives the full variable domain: GAGVSQSPRYKVAKRGQDVALRCDPISGHVSLFWYQQALGQGPEFLTYFQNEAQLDKSGLPSDRFFAERPEGSVSTLKIQRTQQEDSAVYLCASSLSQGNYEQYFGPGTRLTVT.

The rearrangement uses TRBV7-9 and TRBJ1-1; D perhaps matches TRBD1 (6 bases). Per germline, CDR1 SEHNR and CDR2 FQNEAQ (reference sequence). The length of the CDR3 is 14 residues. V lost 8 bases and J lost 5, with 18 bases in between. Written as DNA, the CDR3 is TGTGCCAGCTTTTTTCGGGGGGCCGGGACTGAAGCTTTCTTT. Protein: CASFFRGAGTEAFF.

The CDR3 DNA follows: TGCAGTCACGCTAGCACAGATACGCAGTATTTT. This translates into CSHASTDTQYF. The chain recombines TRBV20-1 with TRBJ2-3; no clear D gene. From germline, CDR1 is DFQATT and CDR2 SNEGSKA (reference sequence). V was clipped by 8 bases and J by 0 bases, with 6 bases between them. The CDR3 is made up of 11 amino acids.

DNA for the CDR3: TGTGCCAGCAGTTTATTAGTCAGGTTGGGCTATGGCTACACCTTC. It yields the protein CASSLLVRLGYGYTF. V gene TRBV28 combines with J gene TRBJ1-2; D remains ambiguous. The CDR3 loop spans 15 amino acids. The ends were cut back, 1 base at V and 4 bases at J, with 13 bases in the middle. From germline, CDR1 is MDHEN and CDR2 SYDVKM.

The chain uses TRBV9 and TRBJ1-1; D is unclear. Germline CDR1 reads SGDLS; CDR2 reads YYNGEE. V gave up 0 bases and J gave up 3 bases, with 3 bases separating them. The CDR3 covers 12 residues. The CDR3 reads CASSVGDTEAFF. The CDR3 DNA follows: TGTGCCAGCAGCGTAGGGGACACTGAAGCTTTCTTT.

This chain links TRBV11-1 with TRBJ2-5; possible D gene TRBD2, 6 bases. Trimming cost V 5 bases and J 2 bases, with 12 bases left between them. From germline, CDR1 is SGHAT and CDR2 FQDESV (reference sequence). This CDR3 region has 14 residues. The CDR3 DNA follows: TGTGCCAGCAGCCCCCAGGGAGGACAAGAGACCCAGTACTTC. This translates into CASSPQGGQETQYF.

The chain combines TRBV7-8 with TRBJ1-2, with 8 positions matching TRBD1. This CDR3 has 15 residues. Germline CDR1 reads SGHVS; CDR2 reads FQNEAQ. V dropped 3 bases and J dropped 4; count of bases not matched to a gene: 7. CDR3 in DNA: TGTGCCAGCAGCTTCGTTCAGGGGGCGGGCTATGGCTACACCTTC. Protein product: CASSFVQGAGYGYTF.

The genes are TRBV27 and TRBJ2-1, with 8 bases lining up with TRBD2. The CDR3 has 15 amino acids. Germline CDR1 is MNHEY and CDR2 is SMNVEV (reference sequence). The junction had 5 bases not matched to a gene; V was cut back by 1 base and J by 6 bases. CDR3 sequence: CASSLWGLVTNEQFF. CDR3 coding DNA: TGTGCCAGCAGTTTATGGGGACTAGTCACCAATGAGCAGTTCTTC.

In DNA, the CDR3 is TGCGCCAGCAGCCAAGACCGACTAGCGGGAGCTGGTGAGCAGTACTTC. Its protein product is CASSQDRLAGAGEQYF. The gene calls are TRBV4-3 and TRBJ2-7; 12 positions match TRBD2. CDR3 length: 16 amino acids. Per the germline V gene, CDR1 is LGHNA and CDR2 is YSLEER. V shed 0 bases, J shed 7 bases, and the junction held 7 bases outside the gene matches.

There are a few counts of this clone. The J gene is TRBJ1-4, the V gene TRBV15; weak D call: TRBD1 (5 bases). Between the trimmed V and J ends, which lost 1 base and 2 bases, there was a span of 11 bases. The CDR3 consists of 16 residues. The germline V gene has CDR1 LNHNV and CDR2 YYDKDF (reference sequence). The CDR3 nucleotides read TGTGCCACCAGCAGAGGTGACAGTATCACTAATGAAAAACTGTTTTTT. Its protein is CATSRGDSITNEKLFF.

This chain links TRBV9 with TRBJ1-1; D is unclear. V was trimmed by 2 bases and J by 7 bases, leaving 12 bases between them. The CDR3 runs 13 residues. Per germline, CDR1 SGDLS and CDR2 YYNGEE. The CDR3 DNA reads TGTGCCAGCAGCGTTACGGCGGGAGGTGAAGCTTTCTTT. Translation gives CASSVTAGGEAFF.

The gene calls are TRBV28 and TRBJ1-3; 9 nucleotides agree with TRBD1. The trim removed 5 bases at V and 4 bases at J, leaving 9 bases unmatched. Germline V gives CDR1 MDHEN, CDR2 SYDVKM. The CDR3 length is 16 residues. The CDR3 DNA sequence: TGTGCCAGCAGTCCACAACCGGGACAGGGAGGAAACACCATATATTTT. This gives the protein CASSPQPGQGGNTIYF.

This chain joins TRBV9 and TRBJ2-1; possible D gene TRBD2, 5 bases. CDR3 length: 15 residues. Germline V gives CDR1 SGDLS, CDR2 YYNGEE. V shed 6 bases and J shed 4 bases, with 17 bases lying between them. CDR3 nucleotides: TGTGCCAGCACCTCTGACGGTCCGGGGTACAATGAGCAGTTCTTC. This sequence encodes CASTSDGPGYNEQFF.

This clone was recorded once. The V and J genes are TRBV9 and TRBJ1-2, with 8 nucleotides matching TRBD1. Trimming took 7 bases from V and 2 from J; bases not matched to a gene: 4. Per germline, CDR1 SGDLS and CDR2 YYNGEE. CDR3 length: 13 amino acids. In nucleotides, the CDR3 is TGTGCCAGCCAACGGGACAGGAACTATGGCTACACCTTC. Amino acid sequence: CASQRDRNYGYTF.

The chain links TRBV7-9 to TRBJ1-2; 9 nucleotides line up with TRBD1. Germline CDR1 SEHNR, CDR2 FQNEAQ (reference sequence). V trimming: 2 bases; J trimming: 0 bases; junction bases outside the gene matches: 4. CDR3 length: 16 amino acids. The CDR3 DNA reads TGTGCCAGCAGCTTACAGGGGACAGGGTCTAACTATGGCTACACCTTC. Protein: CASSLQGTGSNYGYTF.

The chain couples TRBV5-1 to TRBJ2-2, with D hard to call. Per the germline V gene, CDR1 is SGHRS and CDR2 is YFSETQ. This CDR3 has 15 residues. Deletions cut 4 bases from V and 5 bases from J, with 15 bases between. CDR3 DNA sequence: TGCGCCAGCAGCCCGGGTTGGTCGCTGACCGGGGAGCTGTTTTTT. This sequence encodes CASSPGWSLTGELFF.